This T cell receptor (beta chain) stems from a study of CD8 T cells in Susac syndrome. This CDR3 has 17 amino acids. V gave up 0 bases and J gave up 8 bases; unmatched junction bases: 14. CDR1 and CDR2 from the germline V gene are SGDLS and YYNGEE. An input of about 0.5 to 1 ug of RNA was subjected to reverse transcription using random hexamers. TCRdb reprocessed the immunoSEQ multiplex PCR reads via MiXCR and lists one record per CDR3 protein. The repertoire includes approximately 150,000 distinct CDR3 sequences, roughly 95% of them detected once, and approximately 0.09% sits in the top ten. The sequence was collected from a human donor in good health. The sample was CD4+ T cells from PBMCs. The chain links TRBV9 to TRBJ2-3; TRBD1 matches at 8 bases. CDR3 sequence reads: CASSVVSGQGALGTQYF. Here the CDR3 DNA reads TGTGCCAGCAGCGTAGTCTCGGGTCAGGGGGCATTGGGTACGCAGTATTTT.